This is a list of T cell receptor beta chains from one sample in a study of patients and donors after allogeneic stem cell transplantation. TCRdb independently ran MiXCR on the RT-PCR reads; one entry per CDR3 protein. The repertoire has about 960,000 distinct CDR3 sequences, about a sixth of them found once; the top ten carry around 6%. What was sequenced was blood, either unsorted or a sorted T cell fraction (not recorded which). All receptors derive from a human donor who was either an allogeneic HSCT recipient or a stem cell or donor lymphocyte infusion donor (not recorded which). It is not recorded whose cells these are; they may come from a transplant donor. The CDR3 runs from the conserved cysteine through the conserved F or W. Each record gives: D gene, clone size, CDR3 length, J gene, V gene, CDR3 protein, CDR3 DNA. A D gene is named only where the DNA matches it firmly. Clone sizes are given selectively: once, few, many, or a class where the clone is expanded.

NA,NA,15,TRBJ2-1,TRBV2,CASSEFGRSYNEQFF,TGTGCCAGCAGTGAGTTCGGTCGCTCCTACAATGAGCAGTTCTTC
TRBD1,once,14,TRBJ2-7,TRBV20-1,CSAKGQGAIEEQYF,TGCAGTGCAAAGGGACAGGGGGCAATAGAAGAGCAGTACTTC
TRBD1,NA,15,TRBJ1-2,TRBV6-2/TRBV6-3,CASSHSTGGNYGYTF,TGTGCCAGCAGTCACTCGACAGGGGGCAACTATGGCTACACCTTC
NA,NA,17,TRBJ2-7,TRBV7-8,CASSLFPQGRKPYEQYF,TGTGCCAGCAGCTTATTCCCCCAGGGGCGAAAACCCTACGAGCAGTACTTC
TRBD1,few,16,TRBJ1-1,TRBV6-5,CASSYRGRGIDTEAFF,TGTGCCAGCAGTTACAGGGGGCGGGGGATCGACACTGAAGCTTTCTTT
NA,NA,16,TRBJ2-2,TRBV15,CATSRDMGRPPRELFF,TGTGCCACCAGCAGAGATATGGGACGCCCCCCTCGGGAGCTGTTTTTT
NA,NA,15,TRBJ1-2,TRBV7-9,CASSPAIQGGYGYTF,TGTGCCAGCAGCCCTGCTATACAGGGCGGGTATGGCTACACCTTC
TRBD1,few,15,TRBJ1-2,TRBV7-2,CASSVAGTGLYGYTF,TGTGCCAGCAGCGTCGCCGGGACAGGGCTCTATGGCTACACCTTC
NA,few,13,TRBJ2-3,TRBV6-6,CASSYGVSGVQYF,TGTGCCAGCAGTTACGGGGTGTCCGGGGTGCAGTATTTT
NA,NA,14,TRBJ1-1,TRBV28,CASSSLTQNTEAFF,TGTGCCAGCAGCTCTCTAACACAGAACACTGAAGCTTTCTTT
TRBD2,few,15,TRBJ2-3,TRBV9,CASSQREGGTDTQYF,TGTGCCAGCAGTCAGCGGGAGGGGGGCACAGATACGCAGTATTTT
TRBD2,NA,19,TRBJ2-2,TRBV11-1,CASSSFRGLAGQNTGELFF,TGTGCCAGCAGCTCCTTCCGGGGGCTAGCGGGGCAGAACACCGGGGAGCTGTTTTTT
TRBD1,many,14,TRBJ1-5,TRBV12-3/TRBV12-4,CASSLAHRGQPQHF,TGTGCCAGCAGTTTAGCGCACAGGGGACAGCCCCAGCATTTT
NA,NA,15,TRBJ2-3,TRBV7-3,CASKQGGGPKDTQYF,TGTGCCAGCAAGCAAGGGGGGGGGCCAAAAGATACGCAGTATTTT
NA,NA,16,TRBJ2-1,TRBV5-1,CASSLLGQSSYNEQFF,TGCGCCAGCAGCTTATTGGGCCAAAGCTCCTACAATGAGCAGTTCTTC
TRBD1,NA,13,TRBJ1-2,TRBV2,CASGRDRGLGYTF,TGTGCCAGCGGGAGGGACAGGGGTTTGGGCTACACCTTC
NA,many,16,TRBJ2-7,TRBV18,CASSPPETMYSYEQYF,TGTGCCAGCTCACCACCGGAAACAATGTACTCCTACGAGCAGTACTTC
TRBD2,few,16,TRBJ2-3,TRBV12-3/TRBV12-4,CASSFSWRGGGDTQYF,TGTGCCAGCAGTTTTTCTTGGCGGGGGGGCGGAGATACGCAGTATTTT
NA,few,13,TRBJ1-5,TRBV29-1,CSVTTSSYQPQHF,TGCAGCGTTACAACTTCGTCTTATCAGCCCCAGCATTTT
NA,few,15,TRBJ2-3,TRBV9,CASSVEVLPTDTQYF,TGTGCCAGCAGCGTAGAGGTACTCCCCACAGATACGCAGTATTTT
NA,NA,13,TRBJ1-1,TRBV3-1,CASSQGQAPEAFF,TGTGCCAGCAGCCAAGGACAGGCGCCTGAAGCTTTCTTT
NA,few,15,TRBJ2-1,TRBV20-1,CSANRIAVFYNEQFF,TGCAGTGCCAACCGGATAGCCGTTTTCTACAATGAGCAGTTCTTC
NA,few,15,TRBJ2-1,TRBV5-5,CASSFEGGRALEQFF,TGTGCCAGCAGCTTTGAAGGGGGGAGGGCCCTTGAGCAGTTCTTC
TRBD1,NA,13,TRBJ2-7,TRBV29-1,CSVLRDSNAEQYF,TGCAGCGTTCTCCGGGACAGTAACGCCGAGCAGTACTTC
NA,NA,12,TRBJ2-1,TRBV12-3/TRBV12-4,CASSPAWDEQFF,TGTGCCAGCAGCCCCGCCTGGGATGAGCAGTTCTTC
NA,NA,14,TRBJ2-1,TRBV9,CASSVGVLGNEQFF,TGTGCCAGCAGCGTAGGAGTATTAGGCAATGAGCAGTTCTTC
TRBD2,few,19,TRBJ2-2,TRBV20-1,CSARGRTSGGTRDTGELFF,TGCAGTGCTAGAGGGAGGACTAGCGGGGGCACACGAGACACCGGGGAGCTGTTTTTT
NA,NA,14,TRBJ2-7,TRBV7-2,CASSFVSGAYEQYF,TGTGCCAGCAGCTTCGTTAGTGGAGCCTACGAGCAGTACTTC
NA,NA,16,TRBJ2-6,TRBV7-3,CASSYQDFAGANVLTF,TGTGCCAGCAGCTATCAAGATTTTGCGGGGGCCAACGTCCTGACTTTC
TRBD1,few,18,TRBJ1-2,TRBV12-3/TRBV12-4,CASSLAKLGQGKMGGYTF,TGTGCCAGCAGTTTAGCGAAACTCGGACAGGGGAAAATGGGAGGCTACACCTTC
NA,few,14,TRBJ2-7,TRBV15,CASSLGDLSYEQYF,TGTGCCTCCTCCCTTGGTGACCTCTCCTACGAGCAGTACTTC
NA,few,14,TRBJ2-4,TRBV9,CASSPGVGPPLQYF,TGTGCCAGCAGCCCGGGGGTAGGTCCCCCCCTTCAGTACTTC
NA,few,14,TRBJ2-1,TRBV20-1,CSARPGGNYNEQFF,TGCAGTGCTCGGCCCGGCGGAAATTACAATGAGCAGTTCTTC
NA,few,17,TRBJ1-2,TRBV6-2/TRBV6-3,CASSYKASGSSNYGYTF,TGTGCCAGCAGTTACAAGGCTTCGGGGTCGTCTAACTATGGCTACACCTTC
TRBD2,NA,14,TRBJ2-7,TRBV6-1,CASLPLGGTYEQYF,TGTGCCAGCTTGCCTTTGGGGGGGACCTACGAGCAGTACTTC
NA,few,11,TRBJ2-5,TRBV5-1,CASMDQETQYF,TGCGCCAGCATGGACCAAGAGACCCAGTACTTC
NA,few,16,TRBJ2-3,TRBV5-1,CASSLGVTQLTDTQYF,TGCGCCAGCAGCTTGGGTGTCACCCAGCTTACAGATACGCAGTATTTT
TRBD2,NA,15,TRBJ2-4,TRBV7-9,CASSFLSGGFDIQYF,TGTGCCAGCAGCTTCCTTAGCGGGGGGTTCGACATTCAGTACTTC
TRBD2,few,16,TRBJ2-2,TRBV12-3/TRBV12-4,CASTESTSGITGELFF,TGTGCCAGCACCGAGTCGACTAGCGGGATCACCGGGGAGCTGTTTTTT
NA,NA,15,TRBJ2-4,TRBV7-9,CASSLLWQGKNIQYF,TGTGCCAGCAGCTTATTATGGCAGGGGAAAAACATTCAGTACTTC
TRBD1,few,15,TRBJ1-1,TRBV20-1,CSAWTGAVGSSEAFF,TGCAGTGCTTGGACAGGGGCGGTTGGGTCATCTGAAGCTTTCTTT
NA,few,14,TRBJ2-2,TRBV5-1,CASGDAGNTGELFF,TGCGCCAGCGGGGACGCCGGTAACACCGGGGAGCTGTTTTTT
NA,NA,17,TRBJ2-3,TRBV20-1,CSASPLLRGSGADTQYF,TGCAGTGCTAGCCCCTTGTTACGGGGTAGTGGGGCAGATACGCAGTATTTT
TRBD1,few,16,TRBJ2-6,TRBV12-3/TRBV12-4,CASNHYQGAGANVLTF,TGTGCCAGCAATCATTACCAGGGGGCTGGGGCCAACGTCCTGACTTTC
NA,few,12,TRBJ2-1,TRBV5-4,CASSYNHNEQFF,TGTGCCAGCAGCTACAACCATAATGAGCAGTTCTTC
NA,many,16,TRBJ2-3,TRBV5-1,CASSSHSGPSTDTQYF,TGCGCCAGCAGCTCCCACTCGGGTCCAAGCACAGATACGCAGTATTTT
NA,NA,13,TRBJ2-7,TRBV5-1,CASSSDTRTEQYF,TGCGCCAGCAGCTCGGACACTAGAACCGAGCAGTACTTC
NA,NA,14,TRBJ1-6,TRBV5-1,CASSLGGADSPLHF,TGCGCCAGCAGCTTGGGAGGGGCCGATTCACCCCTCCACTTT
NA,NA,16,TRBJ1-1,TRBV9,CASSVAGAGRNTEAFF,TGTGCCAGCAGCGTAGCGGGCGCGGGGCGGAACACTGAAGCTTTCTTT
TRBD2,NA,14,TRBJ2-1,TRBV20-1,CSARLAGRPSEQFF,TGCAGTGCTAGACTAGCGGGGCGACCCAGTGAGCAGTTCTTC
NA,NA,14,TRBJ2-5,TRBV5-5,CASSLDLAAETQYF,TGTGCCAGCAGCTTAGATTTGGCGGCCGAGACCCAGTACTTC
TRBD1,many,17,TRBJ2-1,TRBV12-3/TRBV12-4,CASGSPTGTRAYNEQFF,TGTGCCAGCGGCTCCCCGACAGGGACCAGGGCCTACAATGAGCAGTTCTTC
NA,NA,15,TRBJ2-4,TRBV5-6,CASSWDGGAKNIQYF,TGTGCCAGCAGCTGGGACGGCGGGGCCAAAAACATTCAGTACTTC
TRBD1,many,15,TRBJ2-1,TRBV12-3/TRBV12-4,CASSPGTGVLNEQFF,TGTGCCAGCAGCCCCGGGACAGGGGTGCTCAATGAGCAGTTCTTC
NA,many,15,TRBJ1-1,TRBV25-1,CASSDVGWGNTEAFF,TGTGCCAGCAGTGATGTTGGGTGGGGCAACACTGAAGCTTTCTTT